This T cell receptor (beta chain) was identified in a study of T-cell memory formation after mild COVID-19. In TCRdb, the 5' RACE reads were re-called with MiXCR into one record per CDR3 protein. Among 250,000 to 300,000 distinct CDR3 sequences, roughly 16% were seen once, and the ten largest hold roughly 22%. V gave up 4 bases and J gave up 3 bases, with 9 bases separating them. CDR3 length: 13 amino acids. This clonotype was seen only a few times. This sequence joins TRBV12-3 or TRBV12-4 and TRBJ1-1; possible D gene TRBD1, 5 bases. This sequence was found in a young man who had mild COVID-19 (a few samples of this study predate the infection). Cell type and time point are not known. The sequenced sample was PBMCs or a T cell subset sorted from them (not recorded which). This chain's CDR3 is CASSWRGDTEAFF. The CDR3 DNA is TGTGCCAGCAGTTGGAGGGGAGACACTGAAGCTTTCTTT.